Detailed here is one TCR beta chain. Assay used: immunoSEQ multiplex PCR; TCRdb lists only in-frame clones, some missing. The sample carries approximately 480,000 clones, about 83% recorded once. This sample was included in a study of Ad26.COV2.S vaccination and SARS-CoV-2 variants. The treatment here: some 20 received Ad26.COV2.S at low or high dose, single or two shots; 5 received placebo; per-sample allocation not given. After the first vaccine or placebo injection, samples were drawn on day 63. The CDR3 loop spans 15 amino acids. Trimming pared 1 base from V and 3 bases from J, leaving 12 bases between. Per germline, CDR1 LNHDA and CDR2 SQIVND (reference sequence).

This sequence was found in a person aged 18-65 years who received the Ad26.COV2.S COVID-19 vaccine or a placebo. This material consisted of peripheral blood, taken in a trial of Ad26.COV2.S vaccine versus placebo. The rearrangement uses TRBV19 and TRBJ2-5; D is possibly TRBD2 (6 bases). CDR3 nucleotides: TGTGCCAGTAGTATAGGGACACGGGGGAAAGAGACCCAGTACTTC. This gives the protein CASSIGTRGKETQYF.